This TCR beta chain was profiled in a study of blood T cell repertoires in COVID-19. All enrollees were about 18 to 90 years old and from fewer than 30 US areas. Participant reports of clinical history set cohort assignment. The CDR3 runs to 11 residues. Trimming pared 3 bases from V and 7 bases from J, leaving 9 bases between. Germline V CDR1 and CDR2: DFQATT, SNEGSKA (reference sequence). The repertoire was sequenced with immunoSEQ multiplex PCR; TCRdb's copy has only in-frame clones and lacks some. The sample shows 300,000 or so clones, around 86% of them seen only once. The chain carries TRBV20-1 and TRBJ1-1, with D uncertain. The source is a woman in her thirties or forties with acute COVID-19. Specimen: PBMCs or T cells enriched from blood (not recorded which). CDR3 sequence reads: CSASDNYEAFF. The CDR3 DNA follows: TGCAGTGCTAGTGACAACTATGAAGCTTTCTTT.